Listed here are 17 T cell receptor beta chains from one sample, sequenced in a study of cytomegalovirus exposure and HLA in healthy donors. PCR employed 60 Vbeta and 13 Jbeta primers. Some clones are missing from TCRdb's copy, which holds only in-frame ones; the method was immunoSEQ multiplex PCR. The sample lists 55,000 to 80,000 clones, 65% to 80% occurring once. The material sequenced was PBMCs. All receptors derive from a man aged 35 to 55 in good health and CMV-seropositive.

V usage is TRBV10-3 and J usage is TRBJ2-7; 10 bases align to TRBD2. V shed 6 bases, J shed 3 bases, and the junction held 2 bases outside the gene matches. Germline CDR1 is ENHRY and CDR2 is SYGVKD. The CDR3 extends over 13 amino acids. The CDR3 nucleotides are TGTGCCATCAGCGGGACTAGCGACTACGAGCAGTACTTC. Amino acid sequence: CAISGTSDYEQYF.

The chain has TRBV29-1 and TRBJ1-2, with TRBD1 as a possible D gene (5 bases). This CDR3 region has 12 residues. V lost 2 bases and J lost 8, with 12 bases in between. The germline V gene has CDR1 SQVTM and CDR2 ANQGSEA. CDR3 protein: CSVESGGGGYTF. DNA for the CDR3: TGCAGCGTTGAATCCGGGGGTGGCGGCTACACCTTC.

This chain links TRBV9 with TRBJ1-1, with a possible D match to TRBD1 (5 bases). The CDR3 spans 13 residues. The V end lost 6 bases, the J end lost 1 base, and 10 bases lay between the germline ends. Germline V gene data show CDR1 as SGDLS and CDR2 as YYNGEE. The CDR3 loop is CASNKGRNTEAFF. For the CDR3, the DNA is TGTGCCAGCAACAAGGGGCGGAACACTGAAGCTTTCTTT. Using reference TRBV9 and TRBJ1-1 for the parts outside the CDR3, the full variable domain is DSGVTQTPKHLITATGQRVTLRCSPRSGDLSVYWYQQSLDQGLQFLIQYYNGEERAKGNILERFSAQQFPDLHSELNLSSLELGDSALYFCASNKGRNTEAFFGQGTRLTVV.

The rearrangement links TRBV19 to TRBJ2-7, with a weak D call TRBD1 (6 bases). The CDR3 loop spans 14 amino acids. Germline V lookup: CDR1 LNHDA, CDR2 SQIVND (reference sequence). Trimming took off 5 bases at V and 2 bases at J, with 13 bases between the two ends. DNA of the CDR3: TGTGCCAGTAGTTCGCCGGGACAAACCTACGAGCAGTACTTC. It translates to CASSSPGQTYEQYF.

The chain is built from TRBV5-1 and TRBJ2-2; TRBD1 is a possible D gene (6 bases). With 0 bases removed from V and 5 bases from J, the gap between germline ends came to 8 bases. This CDR3 is 14 amino acids long. Germline assignment: CDR1 SGHRS and CDR2 YFSETQ. The CDR3 sequence is CASSLVGGTGELFF. The CDR3 DNA sequence: TGCGCCAGCAGCTTGGTAGGGGGTACCGGGGAGCTGTTTTTT.

V gene TRBV5-4 combines with J gene TRBJ2-1; TRBD1 aligns across 8 bases. J gave up 2 bases and V 2 bases, and 3 bases lay outside the gene matches. Germline V gives CDR1 SGHNT, CDR2 YYREEE (reference sequence). The CDR3 is made up of 15 amino acids. CDR3 nucleotides: TGTGCCAGCAGCTTCTCAGGGGGCCCCTACAATGAGCAGTTCTTC. Amino acid sequence: CASSFSGGPYNEQFF.

The count of this clone is one. The rearrangement joins TRBV18 to TRBJ2-2, with a tentative D call TRBD2 (5 bases). CDR1 and CDR2 (germline): KGHSH, LQKENI. The germline V and J ends were trimmed by 6 bases and 4 bases, with 18 bases remaining between them. This CDR3 comprises 16 residues. CDR3 amino acids: CASSPAGRTVTGELFF. The CDR3 DNA sequence: TGTGCCAGCTCCCCCGCGGGCAGGACCGTCACCGGGGAGCTGTTTTTT.

The chain recombines TRBV7-3 with TRBJ2-2, with 10 bases matching TRBD2. Unmatched junction bases numbered 7, after V lost 6 bases and J lost 6 bases. Germline V gene data show CDR1 as SGHTA and CDR2 as FQGTGA. This CDR3 is built from 15 residues. The CDR3 nucleotides are TGTGCCAGCAGTTATCTACTAGCGGGGTCCGGGGAGCTGTTTTTT. Translating it yields CASSYLLAGSGELFF. Combining the CDR3 with reference TRBV7-3 and TRBJ2-2 gives the whole variable domain GAGVSQTPSNKVTEKGKYVELRCDPISGHTALYWYRQSLGQGPEFLIYFQGTGAADDSGLPNDRFFAVRPEGSVSTLKIQRTERGDSAVYLCASSYLLAGSGELFFGEGSRLTVL.

The chain employs TRBV9 and TRBJ1-4; the D is unclear. Trimming shortened V by 0 bases and J by 0 bases, and 6 bases separated the two germline ends. The germline gives CDR1 SGDLS, CDR2 YYNGEE. The CDR3 is made up of 15 amino acids. The DNA for the CDR3 is TGTGCCAGCAGCGTAGGGCCTTCAACTAATGAAAAACTGTTTTTT. It encodes CASSVGPSTNEKLFF.

This clone was seen a few times. V gene TRBV7-9 combines with J gene TRBJ1-2; D might be TRBD1 (5 bases). The V gene lost 5 bases and the J gene lost 7 bases, with 17 bases spanning the gap. This CDR3 spans 14 amino acids. The germline CDR1 and CDR2 sequences are SEHNR and FQNEAQ (reference sequence). This CDR3 is CASSRSGLSSGYTF. CDR3 nucleotides: TGTGCCAGCAGCCGTTCGGGACTTTCGAGTGGCTACACCTTC.

The V call is TRBV30, the J call TRBJ1-5; TRBD1 might be the D (5 bases). The CDR3 totals 13 residues. Germline V lookup: CDR1 GTSNPN, CDR2 SVGIG (reference sequence). V gave up 1 base and J gave up 11 bases, with 15 bases separating them. DNA of the CDR3: TGTGCCTGGAGTGCCGATCATGGGGGGGCCCAGCATTTT. Its translation: CAWSADHGGAQHF.

The gene calls are TRBV6-1 and TRBJ1-1; 8 bases are shared with TRBD1. This CDR3 region has 15 residues. CDR1 is MNHNS, CDR2 SASEGT, per germline. Trimming cost V 7 bases and J 4 bases; bases outside gene matches: 11. The CDR3 DNA is TGTGCCAGCACCCCAAAGGACAGGGCGAGCACTGAAGCTTTCTTT. Protein product: CASTPKDRASTEAFF.

This chain uses TRBV11-2 with TRBJ2-7; maybe TRBD1 (5 bases). V was trimmed by 4 bases and J by 4 bases, leaving 8 bases between them. In germline, CDR1 is SGHAT, CDR2 FQNNGV. The CDR3 consists of 12 residues. Here the CDR3 reads CASSSDTYEQYF. The CDR3 DNA sequence: TGTGCCAGCAGCTCGGACACTTACGAGCAGTACTTC. Full variable domain (remainder filled in from reference TRBV11-2 and TRBJ2-7): EAGVAQSPRYKIIEKRQSVAFWCNPISGHATLYWYQQILGQGPKLLIQFQNNGVVDDSQLPKDRFSAERLKGVDSTLKIQPAKLEDSAVYLCASSSDTYEQYFGPGTRLTVT.

This clone was counted a single time. The rearrangement uses TRBV30 and TRBJ1-3; tentative D call: TRBD1 (5 bases). The V gene lost 5 bases and the J gene lost 8 bases, with 16 bases spanning the gap. From germline, CDR1 is GTSNPN and CDR2 SVGIG (reference sequence). The CDR3 sequence is 13 residues long. The CDR3 nucleotides read TGTGCCTGGCTAGGACCGGGAGGGGACACCATATATTTT. Its protein is CAWLGPGGDTIYF.

V is TRBV7-3 and J is TRBJ1-1, with 9 bases identical to TRBD1. The CDR3 spans 15 residues. Trimming took 5 bases from V and 3 from J; bases not matched to a gene: 7. Germline V CDR1 and CDR2: SGHTA, FQGTGA. CDR3 nucleotide sequence: TGTGCCAGCAGCCCAGGGACAGGGTTGCACACTGAAGCTTTCTTT. Translating gives CASSPGTGLHTEAFF.

This clone was observed a few times. The CDR3 DNA follows: TGTGCCAGCAGGGGACAGGGGGCACATTCACCCCTCCACTTT. This encodes CASRGQGAHSPLHF. This rearrangement joins TRBV2 to TRBJ1-6; 12 bases are a match to TRBD1. The germline gives CDR1 SNHLY, CDR2 FYNNEI. V was clipped by 6 bases and J by 8 bases; unmatched bases: 2. This CDR3 is 14 amino acids long.

This chain links TRBV4-3 with TRBJ2-2, with no clear D. Germline assignment: CDR1 LGHNA and CDR2 YSLEER. The CDR3 totals 15 residues. Trimming left V 1 base short and J 4 bases short, with 10 bases between. The CDR3 region is CASSQAPLGTGELFF. The CDR3 DNA is TGCGCCAGCAGCCAAGCACCTCTAGGCACCGGGGAGCTGTTTTTT.